This T cell receptor beta chain emerged from a study of breast tumors, draining lymph nodes, adjacent tissues. General study findings and limits: Tumor T cell lymph node origin was a supported hypothesis, not proven. Compared with lymph nodes, tumors were less diverse; compared with nontumor tissue, more.

The sample holds many counts of this clonotype. No antigen is known for it. A read error may produce the germline difference seen at one junction end. Samples came from axillary lymph nodes draining the breast cancer. TCRdb processed the multiplex PCR reads anew with MiXCR; each CDR3 protein has one entry. The table has fewer than 250,000 distinct CDR3 sequences, around 32% seen once. This CDR3 spans 15 amino acids. Germline loops: CDR1 MNHEY, CDR2 SVGAGI. Source material: axillary lymph node tissue. The chain has TRBV6-5 and TRBJ1-6, with TRBD1 matching over 7 bases. This receptor was identified in a female donor with breast cancer. Some clones in this sample may be carry-over from other donors' samples. The CDR3 coding sequence is TGTGCCAGCAGTCACTCGGGGACAGCTAATTCACCCCTCCACTTT. Translation: CASSHSGTANSPLHF.